The next 25 T cell receptor beta chains were all read from a single sample in a study of CD8 T cells in Susac syndrome. Reverse transcription of about 0.5 to 1 ug RNA used random hexamers. A single record per CDR3 protein comes from TCRdb applying MiXCR to the immunoSEQ multiplex PCR reads. Of a few hundred thousand distinct CDR3 sequences in the sample, 85% to 95% were seen once. The sequenced sample consisted of CD4+ T cells from PBMCs. The receptor set was obtained from a human donor with Susac syndrome.

The chain joins TRBV25-1 to TRBJ1-2, with D possibly matching TRBD1 (5 bases). The CDR3 has 16 amino acids. Germline V gene lookup returns CDR1 MGHDK and CDR2 SYGVNS. Between the trimmed V and J ends, which lost 3 bases and 0 bases, there was a span of 14 bases. This chain's CDR3 is CASSDGRRGTNYGYTF. CDR3 DNA: TGTGCCAGCAGTGATGGGAGGCGGGGGACTAACTATGGCTACACCTTC.

The chain is built from TRBV6-6 and TRBJ1-1, with a weak D call TRBD1 (6 bases). Trimming left V 7 bases short and J 1 base short, with 13 bases between. This CDR3 has 14 amino acids. The germline V gene encodes CDR1 MNHNY and CDR2 SVGAGI (reference sequence). The CDR3 sequence is CASTLGTRNTEAFF. DNA for the CDR3: TGTGCCAGCACCCTCGGGACAAGGAACACTGAAGCTTTCTTT.

The chain joins TRBV20-1 to TRBJ1-2; weak D call: TRBD1 (5 bases). The CDR3 length is 12 residues. With 3 bases removed from V and 6 bases from J, the gap between germline ends came to 11 bases. Germline CDR1 and CDR2: DFQATT and SNEGSKA (reference sequence). The CDR3 bases are TGCAGTGCTAGTCTTGGGGGGGATGGCTACACCTTC. The encoded protein is CSASLGGDGYTF.

The chain combines TRBV9 with TRBJ1-3; 8 nucleotides align to TRBD1. From germline, CDR1 is SGDLS and CDR2 YYNGEE. CDR3 length: 15 amino acids. V lost 2 bases and J lost 3; bases outside the gene matches: 4. The CDR3 sequence is CASSVGGQGGNTIYF. The CDR3 bases are TGTGCCAGCAGCGTTGGAGGACAGGGTGGAAACACCATATATTTT.

The V and J genes are TRBV2 and TRBJ2-2, with a possible D match to TRBD1 (5 bases). The CDR3 extends over 14 amino acids. Germline loops: CDR1 SNHLY, CDR2 FYNNEI. The V end was cut by 2 bases, the J end by 5 bases, with 9 bases between. The CDR3 DNA reads TGTGCCAGCAGTGAACAGGGTCCTACCGGGGAGCTGTTTTTT. Translating gives CASSEQGPTGELFF. The whole variable domain, filled in from reference TRBV2 and TRBJ2-2, reads EPEVTQTPSHQVTQMGQEVILRCVPISNHLYFYWYRQILGQKVEFLVSFYNNEISEKSEIFDDQFSVERPDGSNFTLKIRSTKLEDSAMYFCASSEQGPTGELFFGEGSRLTVL.

This CDR3 is CASSRGTFTEQYF. The CDR3 nucleotides are TGTGCCAGCAGTCGCGGGACTTTTACCGAGCAGTACTTC. The rearrangement links TRBV6-2 or TRBV6-3 to TRBJ2-7; D might be TRBD2 (6 bases). Germline values: CDR1 MNHEY, CDR2 SVGEGT. V was trimmed by 5 bases and J by 6 bases, leaving 14 bases between them. The CDR3 runs 13 residues.

This chain joins TRBV4-2 and TRBJ1-4; D remains unclear. Trimming left V 0 bases short and J 5 bases short, with 13 bases between. This CDR3 spans 16 amino acids. Germline CDR1 is LGHNA and CDR2 is YNFKEQ. This CDR3 reads CASSQDRRTVNEKLFF. For the CDR3, the DNA is TGTGCCAGCAGCCAAGATCGGAGGACGGTGAATGAAAAACTGTTTTTT.

J is TRBJ2-5 and V is TRBV12-3 or TRBV12-4, with 14 bases aligning to TRBD2. V lost 6 bases, J lost 4 bases, and 7 bases stayed unmatched. CDR3 length: 16 residues. CDR3 sequence: CASSSRGLAGGETQYF. CDR3 sequence (DNA): TGTGCCAGCAGCTCACGCGGACTAGCGGGGGGAGAGACCCAGTACTTC.

J is TRBJ1-2 and V is TRBV30; D uncertain. CDR1 GTSNPN and CDR2 SVGIG come from the germline V gene (reference sequence). Trimming removed 4 bases from V and 4 bases from J, with 7 bases in between. The CDR3 has 11 residues. The CDR3 loop is CAWTGAYGYTF. DNA for the CDR3: TGTGCCTGGACCGGCGCCTATGGCTACACCTTC. Based on the CDR3 plus reference TRBV30 and TRBJ1-2, the full variable domain is SQTIHQWPATLVQPVGSPLSLECTVEGTSNPNLYWYRQAAGRGLQLLFYSVGIGQISSEVPQNLSASRPQDRQFILSSKKLLLSDSGFYLCAWTGAYGYTFGSGTRLTVV.

The chain has TRBV4-2 and TRBJ1-2; D gene unclear. V lost 0 bases and J lost 4, with 12 bases in between. Germline V gene sequence: CDR1 LGHNA, CDR2 YNFKEQ. This CDR3 comprises 15 residues. CDR3 in amino acids: CASSQDNRNAYGYTF. CDR3 bases: TGTGCCAGCAGCCAAGATAATCGAAATGCCTATGGCTACACCTTC.

The rearrangement uses TRBV30 and TRBJ1-2; D perhaps matches TRBD1 (6 bases). The length of the CDR3 is 15 residues. V gave up 1 base and J gave up 6 bases, with 18 bases separating them. From germline, CDR1 is GTSNPN and CDR2 SVGIG (reference sequence). Here the CDR3 DNA reads TGTGCCTGGAGTGCCACAGTCAGGGGTGGCGATGGCTACACCTTC. This codes for CAWSATVRGGDGYTF.

The V gene is TRBV2, the J gene TRBJ2-7, with 7 bases matching TRBD2. The CDR3 runs to 13 residues. V was clipped by 6 bases and J by 9 bases; unmatched bases: 11. CDR1 is SNHLY and CDR2 is FYNNEI in the germline V gene. The CDR3 DNA sequence: TGTGCCAGCAGACAAAATTGGGGGGGTTGGCAGTACTTC. Translating gives CASRQNWGGWQYF.

This chain joins TRBV20-1 and TRBJ2-3; no clear D gene. The length of the CDR3 is 12 residues. Germline loops: CDR1 DFQATT, CDR2 SNEGSKA (reference sequence). CDR3 protein: CSAKTSTDTQYF. CDR3 nucleotide sequence: TGCAGCGCAAAGACTAGCACAGATACGCAGTATTTT.

The V and J genes are TRBV5-1 and TRBJ2-3, with 10 bases fitting TRBD2. The CDR3 contains 17 residues. Germline V gene sequence: CDR1 SGHRS, CDR2 YFSETQ. With V trimmed by 4 bases and J by 4 bases, 12 bases remained unmatched. Written as DNA, the CDR3 is TGCGCCAGCAGCCGTCTAACTAGCGGGGCTCGTCCAGATACGCAGTATTTT. This sequence encodes CASSRLTSGARPDTQYF.

This chain links TRBV5-1 with TRBJ1-1; D ambiguous. Trimming left V 4 bases short and J 0 bases short, with 16 bases between. Per germline, CDR1 SGHRS and CDR2 YFSETQ. The CDR3 covers 16 residues. The CDR3, as DNA: TGCGCCAGCAGCCCAACTGGGCCCCCCATGAACACTGAAGCTTTCTTT. Amino acid sequence: CASSPTGPPMNTEAFF.

J is TRBJ2-2 and V is TRBV29-1; D is possibly TRBD1 or TRBD2 (6 bases each). Deletions cut 0 bases from V and 5 bases from J, with 13 bases between. The germline CDR1 and CDR2 sequences are SQVTM and ANQGSEA. This CDR3 region has 15 residues. The CDR3 DNA follows: TGCAGCGTTGAAGAGACCGGGGGCCGGACCGGGGAGCTGTTTTTT. Protein product: CSVEETGGRTGELFF.

The chain combines TRBV29-1 with TRBJ1-2; 7 bases agree with TRBD1. This CDR3 region has 15 residues. V shed 3 bases, J shed 2 bases, and the junction held 9 bases outside the gene matches. Germline loops: CDR1 SQVTM, CDR2 ANQGSEA. In nucleotides, the CDR3 is TGCAGCGTTGAGAAACAGGGGCTAGCAAACTATGGCTACACCTTC. As protein: CSVEKQGLANYGYTF.

DNA of the CDR3: TGCAGCGTTACCCAGTTAGCAAGGACAGATACGCAGTATTTT. It encodes CSVTQLARTDTQYF. The chain couples TRBV29-1 to TRBJ2-3; D remains unclear. Germline CDR1 is SQVTM and CDR2 is ANQGSEA. CDR3 length: 14 amino acids. V lost 5 bases and J 3 bases, leaving 15 bases between the germline ends.

This rearrangement joins TRBV30 to TRBJ1-2; 12 bases line up with TRBD1. The V segment lost 5 bases and the J segment 5 bases; nucleotides outside the gene matches: 9. The germline V gene has CDR1 GTSNPN and CDR2 SVGIG (reference sequence). CDR3 size: 15 residues. The chain's CDR3 is CAWVKPGQGAYGYTF. The CDR3 bases are TGTGCCTGGGTGAAACCGGGACAGGGGGCTTATGGCTACACCTTC.

The V and J genes are TRBV15 and TRBJ2-7; possible D gene TRBD1, 6 bases. CDR3 size: 16 residues. With 3 bases removed from V and 2 bases from J, the gap between germline ends came to 17 bases. Germline assignment: CDR1 LNHNV and CDR2 YYDKDF (reference sequence). CDR3 protein: CATSRVPGAVAYEQYF. CDR3 nucleotides: TGTGCCACCAGCAGGGTCCCAGGGGCGGTTGCCTACGAGCAGTACTTC.

The gene calls are TRBV29-1 and TRBJ1-2; tentatively, D is TRBD1 (5 bases). V dropped 1 base and J dropped 4 bases, with 13 bases sitting between them. This CDR3 spans 14 amino acids. CDR1 and CDR2 from the germline V gene are SQVTM and ANQGSEA. The CDR3 loop reads CSVEVPGSGYGYTF. DNA for the CDR3: TGCAGCGTTGAAGTCCCAGGGTCAGGCTATGGCTACACCTTC.

The chain couples TRBV5-1 to TRBJ2-1, with D perhaps matching TRBD1 (5 bases). Germline CDR1 reads SGHRS; CDR2 reads YFSETQ. The CDR3 totals 14 residues. Trimming left V 3 bases short and J 4 bases short, with 11 bases between. CDR3 nucleotides: TGCGCCAGCAGCTCAGGGATTTCATACAATGAGCAGTTCTTC. As protein: CASSSGISYNEQFF.

This clonotype was recorded only once. The chain joins TRBV9 to TRBJ1-5; 7 bases line up with TRBD1. V trimming: 0 bases; J trimming: 7 bases; junction bases outside the gene matches: 7. Germline lookup yields CDR1 SGDLS and CDR2 YYNGEE. The CDR3 is 15 residues long. CDR3 bases: TGTGCCAGCAGCGTAGATGGACAGGCGGACCAGCCCCAGCATTTT. It translates to CASSVDGQADQPQHF.

V is TRBV30 and J is TRBJ2-1; either TRBD1 or TRBD2 may fit D (6 bases each). In germline, CDR1 is GTSNPN, CDR2 SVGIG (reference sequence). V was shortened by 4 bases and J by 4 bases, with 14 bases between the two germline ends. The CDR3 covers 14 residues. For the CDR3, the DNA is TGTGCCTGGAAAGGGGGGACGGATTACAATGAGCAGTTCTTC. Its translation is CAWKGGTDYNEQFF. Based on the CDR3 plus reference TRBV30 and TRBJ2-1, the full variable domain is SQTIHQWPATLVQPVGSPLSLECTVEGTSNPNLYWYRQAAGRGLQLLFYSVGIGQISSEVPQNLSASRPQDRQFILSSKKLLLSDSGFYLCAWKGGTDYNEQFFGPGTRLTVL.

The chain has TRBV6-2 or TRBV6-3 and TRBJ1-3, with D unclear. Deletions cut 4 bases from V and 0 bases from J, with 4 bases between. The CDR3 has 13 residues. Per germline, CDR1 MNHEY and CDR2 SVGEGT. The CDR3 protein is CASSFVSGNTIYF. CDR3 sequence (DNA): TGTGCCAGCAGTTTCGTCTCTGGAAACACCATATATTTT.